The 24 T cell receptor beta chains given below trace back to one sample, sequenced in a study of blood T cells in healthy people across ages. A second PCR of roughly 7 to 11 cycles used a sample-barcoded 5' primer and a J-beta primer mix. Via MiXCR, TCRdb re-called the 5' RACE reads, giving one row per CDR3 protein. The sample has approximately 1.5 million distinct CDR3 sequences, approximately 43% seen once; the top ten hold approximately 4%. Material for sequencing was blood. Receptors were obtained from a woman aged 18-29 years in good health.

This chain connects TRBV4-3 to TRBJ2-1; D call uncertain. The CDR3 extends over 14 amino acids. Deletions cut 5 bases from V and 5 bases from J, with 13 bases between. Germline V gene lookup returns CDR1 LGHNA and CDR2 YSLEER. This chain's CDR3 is CASSLDKVDNEQFF. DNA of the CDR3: TGCGCCAGCAGCTTAGACAAGGTCGACAATGAGCAGTTCTTC.

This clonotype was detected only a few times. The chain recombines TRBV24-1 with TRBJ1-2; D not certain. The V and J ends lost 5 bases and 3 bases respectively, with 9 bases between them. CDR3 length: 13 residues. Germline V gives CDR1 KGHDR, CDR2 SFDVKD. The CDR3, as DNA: TGTGCCACCAGTGCAGGAAAATACTATGGCTACACCTTC. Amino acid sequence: CATSAGKYYGYTF.

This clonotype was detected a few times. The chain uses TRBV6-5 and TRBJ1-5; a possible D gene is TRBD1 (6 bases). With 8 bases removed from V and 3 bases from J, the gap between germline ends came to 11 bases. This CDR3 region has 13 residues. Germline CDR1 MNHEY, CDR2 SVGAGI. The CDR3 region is CASGRGNNQPQHF. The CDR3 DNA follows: TGTGCCAGCGGGAGGGGGAACAATCAGCCCCAGCATTTT.

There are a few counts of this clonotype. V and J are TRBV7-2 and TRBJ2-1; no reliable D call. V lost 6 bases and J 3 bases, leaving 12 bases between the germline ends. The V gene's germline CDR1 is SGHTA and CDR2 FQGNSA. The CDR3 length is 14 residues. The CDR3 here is CASSGTDFYNEQFF. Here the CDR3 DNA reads TGTGCCAGCAGTGGAACAGACTTCTACAATGAGCAGTTCTTC.

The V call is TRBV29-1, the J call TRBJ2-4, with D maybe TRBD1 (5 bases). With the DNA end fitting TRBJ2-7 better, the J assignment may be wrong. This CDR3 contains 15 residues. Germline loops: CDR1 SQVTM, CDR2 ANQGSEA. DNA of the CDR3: TGCAGCGTTGGCAGAAAGGGGTATCCGACCTACGAGCAGTACTTC. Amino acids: CSVGRKGYPTYEQYF.

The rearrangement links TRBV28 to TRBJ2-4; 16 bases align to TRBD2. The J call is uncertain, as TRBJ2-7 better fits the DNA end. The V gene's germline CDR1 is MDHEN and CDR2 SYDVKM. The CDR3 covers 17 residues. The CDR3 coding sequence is TGTGCCAGCACCGGGACTAGCGGGAGGGCCCGGCTCTACGAGCAGTACTTC. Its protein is CASTGTSGRARLYEQYF.

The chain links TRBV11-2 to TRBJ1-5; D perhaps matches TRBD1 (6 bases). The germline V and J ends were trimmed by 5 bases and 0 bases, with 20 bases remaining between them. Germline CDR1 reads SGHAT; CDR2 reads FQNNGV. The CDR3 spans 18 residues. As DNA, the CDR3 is TGTGCCAGCAGCCCTGGGCAGGGGTCGATATTTAGCAATCAGCCCCAGCATTTT. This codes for CASSPGQGSIFSNQPQHF.

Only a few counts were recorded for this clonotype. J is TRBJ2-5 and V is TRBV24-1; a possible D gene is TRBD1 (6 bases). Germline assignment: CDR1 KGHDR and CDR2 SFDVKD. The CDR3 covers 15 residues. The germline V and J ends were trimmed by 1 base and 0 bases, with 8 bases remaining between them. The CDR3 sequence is CATSDFRDNQETQYF. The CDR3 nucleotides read TGTGCCACCAGTGATTTCCGGGACAACCAAGAGACCCAGTACTTC.

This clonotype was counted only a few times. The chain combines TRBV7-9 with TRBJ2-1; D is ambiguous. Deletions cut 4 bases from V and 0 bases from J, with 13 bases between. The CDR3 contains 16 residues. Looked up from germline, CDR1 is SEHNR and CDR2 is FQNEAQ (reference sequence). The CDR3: CASSSTGIFSYNEQFF. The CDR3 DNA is TGTGCCAGCAGCTCCACCGGAATCTTCTCCTACAATGAGCAGTTCTTC.

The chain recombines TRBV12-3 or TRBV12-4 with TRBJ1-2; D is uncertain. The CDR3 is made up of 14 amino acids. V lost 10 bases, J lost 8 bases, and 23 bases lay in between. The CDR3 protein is CATYLRGGSGGYTF. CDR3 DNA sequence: TGTGCCACCTACCTACGGGGTGGCTCGGGGGGCTACACCTTC.

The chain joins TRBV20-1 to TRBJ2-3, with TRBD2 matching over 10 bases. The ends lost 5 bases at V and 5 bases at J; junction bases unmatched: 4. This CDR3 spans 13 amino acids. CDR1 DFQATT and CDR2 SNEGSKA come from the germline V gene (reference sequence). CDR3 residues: CSAGPSGRDTQYF. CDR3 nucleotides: TGCAGTGCTGGGCCTAGCGGGAGAGATACGCAGTATTTT.

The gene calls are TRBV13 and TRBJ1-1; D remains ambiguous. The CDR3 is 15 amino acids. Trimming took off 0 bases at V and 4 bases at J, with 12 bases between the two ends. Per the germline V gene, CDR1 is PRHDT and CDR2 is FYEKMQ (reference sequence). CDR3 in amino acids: CASSLGRGYSTEAFF. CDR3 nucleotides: TGTGCCAGCAGCTTAGGGCGAGGGTATAGCACTGAAGCTTTCTTT.

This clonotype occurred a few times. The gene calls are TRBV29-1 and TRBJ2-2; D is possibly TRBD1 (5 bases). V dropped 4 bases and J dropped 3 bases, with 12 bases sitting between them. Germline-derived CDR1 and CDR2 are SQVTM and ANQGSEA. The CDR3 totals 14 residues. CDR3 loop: CSVGQLKDTGELFF. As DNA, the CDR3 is TGCAGCGTTGGACAGCTCAAGGACACCGGGGAGCTGTTTTTT.

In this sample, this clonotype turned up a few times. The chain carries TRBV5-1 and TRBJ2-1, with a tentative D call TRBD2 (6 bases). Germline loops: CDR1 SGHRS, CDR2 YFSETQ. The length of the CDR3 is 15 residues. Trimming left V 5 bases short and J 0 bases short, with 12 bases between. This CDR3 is CASSEGGSSYNEQFF. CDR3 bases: TGCGCCAGCAGTGAAGGAGGGAGCTCCTACAATGAGCAGTTCTTC.

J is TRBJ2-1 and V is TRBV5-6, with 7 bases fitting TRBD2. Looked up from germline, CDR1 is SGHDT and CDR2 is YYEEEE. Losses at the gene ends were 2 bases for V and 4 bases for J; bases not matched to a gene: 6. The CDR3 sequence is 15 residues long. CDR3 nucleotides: TGTGCCAGCAGCTTCTTAGGGGAGGGGTACAATGAGCAGTTCTTC. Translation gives CASSFLGEGYNEQFF. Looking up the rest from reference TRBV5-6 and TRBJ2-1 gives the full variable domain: DAGVTQSPTHLIKTRGQQVTLRCSPKSGHDTVSWYQQALGQGPQFIFQYYEEEERQRGNFPDRFSGHQFPNYSSELNVNALLLGDSALYLCASSFLGEGYNEQFFGPGTRLTVL.

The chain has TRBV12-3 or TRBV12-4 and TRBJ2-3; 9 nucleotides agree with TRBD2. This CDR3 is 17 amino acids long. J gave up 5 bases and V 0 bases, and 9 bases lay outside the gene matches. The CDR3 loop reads CASSLARGGAAIDTQYF. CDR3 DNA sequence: TGTGCCAGCAGTTTAGCGCGCGGGGGGGCCGCCATAGATACGCAGTATTTT.

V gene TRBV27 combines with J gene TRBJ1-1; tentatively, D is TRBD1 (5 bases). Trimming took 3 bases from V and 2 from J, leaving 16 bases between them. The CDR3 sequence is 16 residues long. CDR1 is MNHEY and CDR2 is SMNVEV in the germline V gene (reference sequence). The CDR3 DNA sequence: TGTGCCAGCAGTTTCCACCCGACAGTAACCAACACTGAAGCTTTCTTT. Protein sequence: CASSFHPTVTNTEAFF.

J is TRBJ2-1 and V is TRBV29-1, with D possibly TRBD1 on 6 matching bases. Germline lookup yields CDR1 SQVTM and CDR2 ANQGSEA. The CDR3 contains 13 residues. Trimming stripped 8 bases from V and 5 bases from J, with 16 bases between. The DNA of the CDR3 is TGCAGCACGAGAGGGGGTCAGAACAATGAGCAGTTCTTC. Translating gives CSTRGGQNNEQFF.

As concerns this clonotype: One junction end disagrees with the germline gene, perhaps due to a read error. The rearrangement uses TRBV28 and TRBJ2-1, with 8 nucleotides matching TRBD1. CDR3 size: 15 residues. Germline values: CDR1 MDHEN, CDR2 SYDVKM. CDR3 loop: CASSSPQGARNVQFF. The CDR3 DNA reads TGTGCCAGCAGTTCTCCTCAGGGGGCCAGGAATGTGCAGTTCTTC.

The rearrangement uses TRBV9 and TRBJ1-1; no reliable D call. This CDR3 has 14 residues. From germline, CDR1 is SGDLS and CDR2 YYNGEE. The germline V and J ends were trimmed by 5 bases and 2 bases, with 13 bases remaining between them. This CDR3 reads CASSVSGGNTEAFF. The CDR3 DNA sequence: TGTGCCAGCAGTGTGTCAGGAGGCAACACTGAAGCTTTCTTT.

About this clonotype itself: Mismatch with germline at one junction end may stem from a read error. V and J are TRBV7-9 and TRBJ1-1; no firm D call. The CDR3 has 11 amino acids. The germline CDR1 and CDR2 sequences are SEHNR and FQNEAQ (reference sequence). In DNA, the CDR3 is TGTGCCAGCAGACGAAACATTGAAGCTTTCTTT. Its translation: CASRRNIEAFF.

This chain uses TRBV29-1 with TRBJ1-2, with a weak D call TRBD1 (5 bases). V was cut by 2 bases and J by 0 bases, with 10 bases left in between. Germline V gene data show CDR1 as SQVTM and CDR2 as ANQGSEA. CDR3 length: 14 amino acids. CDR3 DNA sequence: TGCAGCGTTGAACCCCAGGGCCCTAACTATGGCTACACCTTC. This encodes CSVEPQGPNYGYTF.

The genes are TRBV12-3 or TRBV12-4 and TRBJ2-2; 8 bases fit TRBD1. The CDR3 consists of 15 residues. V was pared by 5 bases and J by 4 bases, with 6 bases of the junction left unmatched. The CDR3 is CASSPQGAPTGELFF. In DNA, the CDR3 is TGTGCCAGCAGTCCCCAGGGGGCGCCCACCGGGGAGCTGTTTTTT.

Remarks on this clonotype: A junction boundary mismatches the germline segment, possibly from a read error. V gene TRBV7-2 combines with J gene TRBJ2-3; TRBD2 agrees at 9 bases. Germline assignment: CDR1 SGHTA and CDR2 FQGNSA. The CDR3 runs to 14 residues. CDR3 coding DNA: TGTACCAGCAACTTAGCGGGAGGCACAGATACGCAGTATTTT. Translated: CTSNLAGGTDTQYF.